The entry below describes one T cell receptor beta chain. Sequencing used immunoSEQ multiplex PCR; TCRdb keeps in-frame clones, though not all of them. The top ten clones hold around 4.5% of a sample with 100,000 or so clones, over 80% of them seen once. This sample is drawn from a study of T cell changes during pregnancy in multiple sclerosis. The CDR3 totals 16 residues. The germline V gene encodes CDR1 SGHRS and CDR2 YFSETQ. J was trimmed by 3 bases and V by 3 bases; bases with no gene match: 7. This receptor was obtained from a female donor with multiple sclerosis, enrolled in a pregnancy study. The V and J genes are TRBV5-1 and TRBJ2-1, with 9 bases lining up with TRBD1. The source material was peripheral blood, sampled in the first trimester of pregnancy. DNA of the CDR3: TGCGCCAGCAGCTGGGACCGGGACAGGGACTACAATGAGCAGTTCTTC. It codes for CASSWDRDRDYNEQFF. The whole variable domain, remainder taken from reference TRBV5-1 and TRBJ2-1, is KAGVTQTPRYLIKTRGQQVTLSCSPISGHRSVSWYQQTPGQGLQFLFEYFSETQRNKGNFPGRFSGRQFSNSRSEMNVSTLELGDSALYLCASSWDRDRDYNEQFFGPGTRLTVL.